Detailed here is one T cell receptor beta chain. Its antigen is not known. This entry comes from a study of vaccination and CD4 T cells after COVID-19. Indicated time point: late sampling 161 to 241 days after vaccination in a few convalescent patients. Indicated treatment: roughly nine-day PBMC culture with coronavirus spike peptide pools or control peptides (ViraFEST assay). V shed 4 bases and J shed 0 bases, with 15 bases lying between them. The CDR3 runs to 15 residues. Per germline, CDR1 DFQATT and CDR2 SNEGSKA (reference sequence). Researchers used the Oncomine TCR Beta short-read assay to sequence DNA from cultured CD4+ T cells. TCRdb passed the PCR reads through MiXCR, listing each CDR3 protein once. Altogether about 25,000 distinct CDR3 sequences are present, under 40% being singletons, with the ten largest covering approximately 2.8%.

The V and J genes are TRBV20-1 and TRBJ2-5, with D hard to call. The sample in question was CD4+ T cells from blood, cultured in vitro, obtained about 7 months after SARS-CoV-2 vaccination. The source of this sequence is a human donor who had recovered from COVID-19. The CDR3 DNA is TGCAGTGCTACTAGGCTCGCTTGGTACCAAGAGACCCAGTACTTC. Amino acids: CSATRLAWYQETQYF.